The 32 T cell receptor beta chains below all came from one sample that was sequenced in a study of cytomegalovirus exposure and HLA in healthy donors (TCRdb year 2017). The library relied on the immunoSEQ multiplex PCR assay. For the multiplex PCR, a mixture combining 60 forward primers for TCR Vbeta segments and 13 reverse primers for TCR Jbeta segments was used. TCRdb obtained this table from immuneACCESS and retained in-frame rearrangements with V and J assigned. These tables miss some clones; where compared with another copy, unresolved V genes account for less than half of the shortfall, and the remainder is unexplained. The sample table lists about 84,000 clones, about 60% of them with a count of one. Jointly, the top ten make up 15% of the sample. The material sequenced was PBMCs. These receptors originate from a woman aged 35 to 49 in good health and CMV-seropositive.

The chain has TRBV7-9 and TRBJ2-3, with TRBD2 identical over 10 bases. V was clipped by 5 bases and J by 4 bases; unmatched bases: 6. This CDR3 contains 15 residues. From germline, CDR1 is SEHNR and CDR2 FQNEAQ (reference sequence). The CDR3 DNA sequence: TGTGCCAGCAGCCCTAGCGGGAGAGTGGCAGATACGCAGTATTTT. Translating gives CASSPSGRVADTQYF.

This rearrangement joins TRBV28 to TRBJ1-6, with D perhaps matching TRBD1 (5 bases). The CDR3 covers 14 residues. Germline CDR1 is MDHEN and CDR2 is SYDVKM. With 7 bases removed from V and 6 bases from J, the gap between germline ends came to 13 bases. The CDR3: CASTPGGGNSPLHF. The CDR3, as DNA: TGTGCCAGCACCCCGGGGGGTGGTAATTCACCCCTCCACTTT.

The chain's CDR3 is CASSSGLDTSLQYF. The CDR3 DNA reads TGTGCCAGCAGTTCCGGTCTTGACACGTCGTTGCAGTACTTC. V gene TRBV27 combines with J gene TRBJ2-7; D is undetermined. V shed 4 bases and J shed 9 bases, with 19 bases lying between them. Germline V CDR1 and CDR2: MNHEY, SMNVEV (reference sequence). The CDR3 is 14 amino acids.

The V call is TRBV6-5, the J call TRBJ2-3; the D is unclear. The CDR3 has 14 residues. In germline, CDR1 is MNHEY, CDR2 SVGAGI. V gave up 0 bases and J gave up 1 base, with 5 bases separating them. Here the CDR3 reads CASSYSRGTDTQYF. CDR3 DNA: TGTGCCAGCAGTTACTCGCGCGGCACAGATACGCAGTATTTT.

The chain joins TRBV2 to TRBJ2-1, with 7 positions matching TRBD2. CDR3 length: 16 residues. The junction had 10 bases not matched to a gene; V was cut back by 5 bases and J by 3 bases. CDR1 SNHLY and CDR2 FYNNEI come from the germline V gene. CDR3 amino acids: CASSIRVSGDYNEQFF. The CDR3 nucleotides are TGTGCCAGCAGTATCAGGGTCAGCGGGGACTACAATGAGCAGTTCTTC.

The gene calls are TRBV29-1 and TRBJ1-4; D uncertain. Trimming pared 2 bases from V and 5 bases from J, leaving 9 bases between. There are 13 residues in the CDR3. Germline loops: CDR1 SQVTM, CDR2 ANQGSEA. Here the CDR3 DNA reads TGCAGCGTTGAAACCAGGAGGAATGAAAAACTGTTTTTT. This encodes CSVETRRNEKLFF.

This chain connects TRBV5-8 to TRBJ2-2, with 11 bases aligning to TRBD2. V lost 4 bases, J lost 6 bases, and 2 bases stayed unmatched. The CDR3 loop spans 14 amino acids. The germline gives CDR1 SGHTS, CDR2 YDEGEE. Written as DNA, the CDR3 is TGTGCCAGCAGCCGACTAGCGGGGTCCGGGGAGCTGTTTTTT. Its protein product is CASSRLAGSGELFF.

This clone has a handful of counts. This sequence joins TRBV6-5 and TRBJ2-5; TRBD1 is a possible D gene (6 bases). The germline V gene encodes CDR1 MNHEY and CDR2 SVGAGI. This CDR3 region has 15 residues. V dropped 7 bases and J dropped 1 base, with 16 bases sitting between them. The CDR3 DNA follows: TGTGCCAGCACCCTAAGCGGACAGCGCCAAGAGACCCAGTACTTC. Translating gives CASTLSGQRQETQYF.

V and J are TRBV2 and TRBJ1-1, with D hard to call. The germline CDR1 and CDR2 sequences are SNHLY and FYNNEI. The CDR3 runs 14 residues. With 2 bases removed from V and 3 bases from J, the gap between germline ends came to 10 bases. CDR3 nucleotide sequence: TGTGCCAGCAGTGAAAGGACGAGGGACACTGAAGCTTTCTTT. Encoded protein: CASSERTRDTEAFF.

A few counts support this clone. As DNA, the CDR3 is TGTGCCAGCAGCTTAGCGGGCGGGACTCGATCCTACAATGAGCAGTTCTTC. Amino acid sequence: CASSLAGGTRSYNEQFF. This chain connects TRBV11-1 to TRBJ2-1, with D possibly matching TRBD2 (6 bases). Trimming took 0 bases from V and 1 from J, leaving 13 bases between them. Germline CDR1 SGHAT, CDR2 FQDESV (reference sequence). This CDR3 is built from 17 residues.

The rearrangement joins TRBV2 to TRBJ2-1, with D perhaps TRBD1 (6 bases). Trimming shortened V by 11 bases and J by 6 bases, and 20 bases separated the two germline ends. The V gene's germline CDR1 is SNHLY and CDR2 FYNNEI. The CDR3 runs 14 residues. Written as DNA, the CDR3 is TGTGCCGTAAGGGGGAGAGGACAGCTCAATGAGCAGTTCTTC. Protein product: CAVRGRGQLNEQFF.

The gene calls are TRBV28 and TRBJ1-2; D is uncertain. The V and J ends lost 5 bases and 4 bases respectively, with 20 bases between them. The CDR3 extends over 16 amino acids. Germline CDR1 is MDHEN and CDR2 is SYDVKM. Here the CDR3 DNA reads TGTGCCAGCAGTCCTGGTCTTGAGGGCGAAGTCTATGGCTACACCTTC. Its translation is CASSPGLEGEVYGYTF.

The chain carries TRBV28 and TRBJ2-5, with D unclear. The length of the CDR3 is 12 residues. With 2 bases removed from V and 5 bases from J, the gap between germline ends came to 6 bases. Germline-derived CDR1 and CDR2 are MDHEN and SYDVKM. CDR3 nucleotides: TGTGCCAGCAGTTTAGGTAGCGAGACCCAGTACTTC. Translating it yields CASSLGSETQYF.

J is TRBJ2-7 and V is TRBV27, with a tentative D call TRBD2 (5 bases). V was shortened by 5 bases and J by 1 base, with 15 bases between the two germline ends. Germline loops: CDR1 MNHEY, CDR2 SMNVEV (reference sequence). The CDR3 length is 15 residues. CDR3 amino acids: CASSTARTGSYEQYF. CDR3 nucleotide sequence: TGTGCCAGCAGTACCGCTAGGACGGGATCCTACGAGCAGTACTTC.

V usage is TRBV7-2 and J usage is TRBJ2-3, with unresolved D. The CDR3 loop spans 13 amino acids. Trimming took 0 bases from V and 6 from J, leaving 7 bases between them. CDR1 is SGHTA, CDR2 FQGNSA, per germline. The CDR3 region has the DNA TGTGCCAGCAGCTTAGCGGGCGCGGATACGCAGTATTTT. This codes for CASSLAGADTQYF.

This clone was seen just once. V is TRBV5-1 and J is TRBJ2-1; D uncertain. Germline-derived CDR1 and CDR2 are SGHRS and YFSETQ. Trimming took 1 base from V and 0 from J, leaving 17 bases between them. The CDR3 is 18 amino acids. The CDR3 loop reads CASSLFSLRPSSYNEQFF. The CDR3 DNA reads as TGCGCCAGCAGCTTGTTTAGTCTGCGCCCAAGCTCCTACAATGAGCAGTTCTTC.

This clone has just a few counts. The chain recombines TRBV5-1 with TRBJ1-1, with TRBD1 as a possible D gene (5 bases). The CDR3 is 12 amino acids. Trimming stripped 5 bases from V and 6 bases from J, with 11 bases between. Per germline, CDR1 SGHRS and CDR2 YFSETQ. CDR3 residues: CASRLQEAEAFF. In DNA, the CDR3 is TGCGCCAGCAGGTTACAGGAAGCTGAAGCTTTCTTT.

V is TRBV6-6 and J is TRBJ1-4; perhaps TRBD1 as D (6 bases). Germline assignment: CDR1 MNHNY and CDR2 SVGAGI (reference sequence). The V end lost 5 bases, the J end lost 4 bases, and 14 bases lay between the germline ends. The length of the CDR3 is 15 residues. The CDR3, as DNA: TGTGCCAGCAGTGGGCAGGGGACCTTTAATGAAAAACTGTTTTTT. This sequence encodes CASSGQGTFNEKLFF.

This clone was observed a single time. V gene TRBV28 combines with J gene TRBJ1-1; perhaps TRBD1 as D (6 bases). V was shortened by 5 bases and J by 9 bases, with 13 bases between the two germline ends. Germline values: CDR1 MDHEN, CDR2 SYDVKM. This CDR3 region has 12 residues. The CDR3 DNA follows: TGTGCCAGCAGTCCCTTCCAGGGGAAAGCTTTCTTT. This translates into CASSPFQGKAFF. Together with reference TRBV28 and TRBJ1-1, the CDR3 gives the full variable domain: DVKVTQSSRYLVKRTGEKVFLECVQDMDHENMFWYRQDPGLGLRLIYFSYDVKMKEKGDIPEGYSVSREKKERFSLILESASTNQTSMYLCASSPFQGKAFFGQGTRLTVV.

This clone came up once. The V and J genes are TRBV11-2 and TRBJ1-2; no firm D call. The germline CDR1 and CDR2 sequences are SGHAT and FQNNGV. Trimming removed 1 base at V and 8 bases at J, with 11 bases between. CDR3 size: 13 residues. CDR3 sequence reads: CASSLGGLWGYTF. The CDR3 nucleotides read TGTGCCAGCAGCTTAGGTGGACTCTGGGGCTACACCTTC.

The chain uses TRBV18 and TRBJ1-1; 8 bases fit TRBD1. After removal of 3 bases from V and 7 bases from J, the junction contained 7 bases not matched to a gene. Germline CDR1 reads KGHSH; CDR2 reads LQKENI. The CDR3 runs 14 residues. For the CDR3, the DNA is TGTGCCAGCTCACCCGGGACAGGAGAAGGTGAAGCTTTCTTT. It yields the protein CASSPGTGEGEAFF.

The chain combines TRBV6-6 with TRBJ1-2; 7 nucleotides agree with TRBD1. The J segment lost 0 bases and the V segment lost 6 bases, leaving 4 bases of the junction unmatched. CDR3 size: 14 residues. Germline V lookup: CDR1 MNHNY, CDR2 SVGAGI (reference sequence). DNA for the CDR3: TGTGCCAGCAGCCCAGGGACAGCTAACTATGGCTACACCTTC. It is translated as CASSPGTANYGYTF.

The rearrangement joins TRBV18 to TRBJ2-7; 13 bases align to TRBD2. This CDR3 has 16 residues. The germline gives CDR1 KGHSH, CDR2 LQKENI. V shed 3 bases, J shed 4 bases, and the junction held 6 bases outside the gene matches. The CDR3, as DNA: TGTGCCAGCTCACCCCGGACTAGCGGGAGCGTATACGAGCAGTACTTC. Protein product: CASSPRTSGSVYEQYF.

This chain links TRBV7-2 with TRBJ1-1, with D tentatively TRBD1 (5 bases). The CDR3 extends over 13 amino acids. Looked up from germline, CDR1 is SGHTA and CDR2 is FQGNSA. Between the trimmed V and J ends, which lost 11 bases and 5 bases, there was a span of 18 bases. In DNA, the CDR3 is TGTGCCGGGACTGGGGACTATAGGACTGAAGCTTTCTTT. Protein product: CAGTGDYRTEAFF. Filled out from reference TRBV7-2 and TRBJ1-1, the complete variable domain reads GAGVSQSPSNKVTEKGKDVELRCDPISGHTALYWYRQSLGQGLEFLIYFQGNSAPDKSGLPSDRFSAERTGGSVSTLTIQRTQQEDSAVYLCAGTGDYRTEAFFGQGTRLTVV.

This rearrangement joins TRBV2 to TRBJ2-5; D is possibly TRBD1 (6 bases). V gave up 6 bases and J gave up 5 bases, with 13 bases separating them. This CDR3 region has 13 residues. Germline V CDR1 and CDR2: SNHLY, FYNNEI. The CDR3: CASSLQGIETQYF. The CDR3 bases are TGTGCCAGCAGCCTACAGGGTATCGAGACCCAGTACTTC.

The chain carries TRBV29-1 and TRBJ2-7, with D possibly TRBD2 on 5 matching bases. CDR1 is SQVTM and CDR2 is ANQGSEA in the germline V gene. The CDR3 length is 11 residues. V lost 5 bases, J lost 5 bases, and 10 bases lay in between. For the CDR3, the DNA is TGCAGCGTTTGGGCGGAGGACGAGCAGTACTTC. Protein: CSVWAEDEQYF.

The rearrangement joins TRBV9 to TRBJ2-7, with 11 bases that match TRBD2. The CDR3 totals 16 residues. V lost 2 bases, J lost 5 bases, and 9 bases stayed unmatched. CDR1 and CDR2 from the germline V gene are SGDLS and YYNGEE. CDR3 protein: CASSVSPISGRDEQYF. CDR3 nucleotides: TGTGCCAGCAGCGTGTCCCCAATTAGCGGGAGGGACGAGCAGTACTTC.

The V gene is TRBV2, the J gene TRBJ2-7, with D perhaps TRBD1 (6 bases). CDR1 and CDR2 from the germline V gene are SNHLY and FYNNEI. CDR3 size: 15 residues. V was clipped by 6 bases and J by 2 bases, with 17 bases between them. CDR3 region: CASRATGTRAYEQYF. The CDR3 coding sequence is TGTGCCAGCAGGGCGACAGGAACTCGAGCCTACGAGCAGTACTTC. Drawing the rest from reference TRBV2 and TRBJ2-7, the complete variable domain is EPEVTQTPSHQVTQMGQEVILRCVPISNHLYFYWYRQILGQKVEFLVSFYNNEISEKSEIFDDQFSVERPDGSNFTLKIRSTKLEDSAMYFCASRATGTRAYEQYFGPGTRLTVT.

The chain couples TRBV7-8 to TRBJ1-3; a possible D gene is TRBD1 (5 bases). The CDR3 runs 14 residues. In germline, CDR1 is SGHVS, CDR2 FQNEAQ. V lost 3 bases and J 2 bases, leaving 8 bases between the germline ends. CDR3 in DNA: TGTGCCAGCAGCTTGGACACCCCTGGAAACACCATATATTTT. Protein sequence: CASSLDTPGNTIYF.

The V gene is TRBV30, the J gene TRBJ2-1; D remains ambiguous. The V gene lost 2 bases and the J gene lost 8 bases, with 10 bases spanning the gap. This CDR3 region has 12 residues. CDR1 and CDR2 (germline): GTSNPN, SVGIG (reference sequence). CDR3 loop: CAWSMAGDEQFF. The CDR3 DNA sequence: TGTGCCTGGAGTATGGCAGGCGATGAGCAGTTCTTC.

The CDR3 reads CASSGGQPSEPQHF. In nucleotides, the CDR3 is TGTGCCAGCAGTGGTGGGCAGCCTTCTGAGCCCCAGCATTTT. The chain links TRBV2 to TRBJ1-5; no firm D call. This CDR3 contains 14 residues. Trimming took 4 bases from V and 8 from J, leaving 15 bases between them. CDR1 and CDR2 from the germline V gene are SNHLY and FYNNEI.

This chain connects TRBV11-2 to TRBJ2-2; D gene unclear. This CDR3 has 13 residues. Looked up from germline, CDR1 is SGHAT and CDR2 is FQNNGV. Trimming left V 4 bases short and J 7 bases short, with 10 bases between. In DNA form, the CDR3 reads TGTGCCAGCAGCTACACCGTTGACGGGGAGCTGTTTTTT. Protein product: CASSYTVDGELFF.